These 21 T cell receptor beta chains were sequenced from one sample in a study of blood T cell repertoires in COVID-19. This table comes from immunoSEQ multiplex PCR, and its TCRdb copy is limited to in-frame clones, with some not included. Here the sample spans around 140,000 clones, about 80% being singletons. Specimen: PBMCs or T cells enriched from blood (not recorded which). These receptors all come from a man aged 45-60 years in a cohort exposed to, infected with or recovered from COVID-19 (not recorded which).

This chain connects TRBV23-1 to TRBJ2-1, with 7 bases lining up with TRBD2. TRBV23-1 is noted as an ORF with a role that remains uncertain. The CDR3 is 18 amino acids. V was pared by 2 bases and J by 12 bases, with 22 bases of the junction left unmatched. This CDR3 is CASSQLSRLGEGRFGQFF. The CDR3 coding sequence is TGCGCCAGCAGTCAACTCTCCCGGTTGGGGGAGGGTCGCTTTGGGCAGTTCTTC.

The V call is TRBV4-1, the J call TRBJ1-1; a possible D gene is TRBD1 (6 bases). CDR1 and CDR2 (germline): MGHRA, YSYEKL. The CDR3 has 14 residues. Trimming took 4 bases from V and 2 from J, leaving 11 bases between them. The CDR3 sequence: CASSPGQTNTEAFF. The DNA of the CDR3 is TGCGCCAGCAGCCCCGGACAGACCAACACTGAAGCTTTCTTT.

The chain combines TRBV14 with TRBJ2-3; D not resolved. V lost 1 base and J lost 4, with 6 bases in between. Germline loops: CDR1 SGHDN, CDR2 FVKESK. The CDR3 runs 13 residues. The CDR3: CASSQAPPDTQYF. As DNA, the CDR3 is TGTGCCAGCAGCCAAGCTCCCCCAGATACGCAGTATTTT.

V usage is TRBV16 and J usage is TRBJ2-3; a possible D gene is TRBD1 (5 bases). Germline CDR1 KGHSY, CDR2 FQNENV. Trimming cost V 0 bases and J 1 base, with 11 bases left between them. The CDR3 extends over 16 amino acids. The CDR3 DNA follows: TGTGCCAGCAGCCAATCGACAGTCCCCGGCACAGATACGCAGTATTTT. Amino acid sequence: CASSQSTVPGTDTQYF.

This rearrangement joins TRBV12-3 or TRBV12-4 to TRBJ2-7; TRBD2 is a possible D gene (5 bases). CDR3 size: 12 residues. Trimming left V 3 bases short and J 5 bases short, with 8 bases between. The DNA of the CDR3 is TGTGCCAGCAGTTTCGGGGTCCACGAGCAGTACTTC. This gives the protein CASSFGVHEQYF.

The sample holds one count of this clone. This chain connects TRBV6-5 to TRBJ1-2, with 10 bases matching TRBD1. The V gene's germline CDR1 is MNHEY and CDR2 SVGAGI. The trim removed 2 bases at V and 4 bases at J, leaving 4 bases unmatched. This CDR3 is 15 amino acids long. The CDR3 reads CASSYRGQGTYGYTF. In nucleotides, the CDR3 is TGTGCCAGCAGTTACAGGGGACAGGGGACCTATGGCTACACCTTC.

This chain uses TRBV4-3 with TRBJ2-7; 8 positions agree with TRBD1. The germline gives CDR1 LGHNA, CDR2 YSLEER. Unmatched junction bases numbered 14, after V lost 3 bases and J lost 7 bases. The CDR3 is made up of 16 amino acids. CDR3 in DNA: TGCGCCAGCAGCCAGGGGACGATGACAGGGGCAGGGGAGCAGTACTTC. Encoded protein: CASSQGTMTGAGEQYF.

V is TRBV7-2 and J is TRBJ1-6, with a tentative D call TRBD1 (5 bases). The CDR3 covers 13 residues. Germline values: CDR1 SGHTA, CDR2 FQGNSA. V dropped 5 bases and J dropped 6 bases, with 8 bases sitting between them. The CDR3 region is CASSGQFNSPLHF. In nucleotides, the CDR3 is TGTGCCAGCAGCGGACAATTTAATTCACCCCTCCACTTT.

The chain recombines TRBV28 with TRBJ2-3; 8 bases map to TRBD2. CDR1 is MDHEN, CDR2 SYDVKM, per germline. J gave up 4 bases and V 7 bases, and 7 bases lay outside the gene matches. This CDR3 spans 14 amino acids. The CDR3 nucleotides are TGTGCCAGCAAGAGCGGGAGTTTCGCAGATACGCAGTATTTT. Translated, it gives CASKSGSFADTQYF.

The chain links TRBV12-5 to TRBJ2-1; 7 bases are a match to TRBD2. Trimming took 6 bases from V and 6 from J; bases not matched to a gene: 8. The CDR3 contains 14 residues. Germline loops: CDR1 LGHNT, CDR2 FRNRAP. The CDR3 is CASGKGGPLNEQFF. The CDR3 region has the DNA TGTGCTAGTGGCAAGGGAGGGCCTCTCAATGAGCAGTTCTTC.

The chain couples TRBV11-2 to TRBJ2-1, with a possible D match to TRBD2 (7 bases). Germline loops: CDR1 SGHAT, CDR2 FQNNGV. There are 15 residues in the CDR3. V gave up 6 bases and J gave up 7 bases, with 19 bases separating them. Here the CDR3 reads CASRKWGGASNEQFF. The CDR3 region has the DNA TGTGCCAGCAGAAAATGGGGGGGCGCGTCGAATGAGCAGTTCTTC.

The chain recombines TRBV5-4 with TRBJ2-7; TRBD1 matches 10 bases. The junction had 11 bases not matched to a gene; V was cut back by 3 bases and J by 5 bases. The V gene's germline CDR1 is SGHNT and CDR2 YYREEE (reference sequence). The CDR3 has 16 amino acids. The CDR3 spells CASSSGDRQGANEQYF. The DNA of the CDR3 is TGTGCCAGCAGCTCTGGGGACCGACAGGGGGCTAACGAGCAGTACTTC.

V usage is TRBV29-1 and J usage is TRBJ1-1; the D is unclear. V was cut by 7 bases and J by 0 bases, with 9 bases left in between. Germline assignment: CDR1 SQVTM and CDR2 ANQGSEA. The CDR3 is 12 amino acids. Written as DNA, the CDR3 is TGCAGCGCCCAGATGATGAACACTGAAGCTTTCTTT. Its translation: CSAQMMNTEAFF.

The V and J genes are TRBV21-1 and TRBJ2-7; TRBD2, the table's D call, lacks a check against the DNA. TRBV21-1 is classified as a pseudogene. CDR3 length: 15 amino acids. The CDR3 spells CASSKSREELHEQYF. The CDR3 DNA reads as TGTGCCAGCAGCAAATCGCGGGAGGAGCTACACGAGCAGTACTTC.

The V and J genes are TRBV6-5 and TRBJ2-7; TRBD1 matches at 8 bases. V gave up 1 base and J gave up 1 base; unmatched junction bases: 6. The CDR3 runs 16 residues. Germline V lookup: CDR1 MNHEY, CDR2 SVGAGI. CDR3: CASSYWQGAGSYEQYF. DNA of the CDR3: TGTGCCAGCAGTTACTGGCAGGGGGCCGGTTCCTACGAGCAGTACTTC.

The CDR3 here is CASSPTGSYNEQFF. The CDR3 nucleotides are TGTGCCAGCAGCCCGACGGGCTCCTACAATGAGCAGTTCTTC. This chain joins TRBV9 and TRBJ2-1; D gene ambiguous. V was trimmed by 4 bases and J by 0 bases, leaving 8 bases between them. The V gene's germline CDR1 is SGDLS and CDR2 YYNGEE. The CDR3 contains 14 residues.

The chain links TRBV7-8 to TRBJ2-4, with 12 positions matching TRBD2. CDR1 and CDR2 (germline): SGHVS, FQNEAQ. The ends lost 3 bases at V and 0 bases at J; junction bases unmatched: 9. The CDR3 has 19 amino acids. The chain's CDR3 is CASSFVLTSGGLAKNIQYF. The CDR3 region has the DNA TGTGCCAGCAGCTTCGTTCTGACTAGCGGGGGATTAGCCAAAAACATTCAGTACTTC. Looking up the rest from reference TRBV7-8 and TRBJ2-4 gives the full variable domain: GAGVSQSPRYKVAKRGQDVALRCDPISGHVSLFWYQQALGQGPEFLTYFQNEAQLDKSGLPSDRFFAERPEGSVSTLKIQRTQQEDSAVYLCASSFVLTSGGLAKNIQYFGAGTRLSVL.

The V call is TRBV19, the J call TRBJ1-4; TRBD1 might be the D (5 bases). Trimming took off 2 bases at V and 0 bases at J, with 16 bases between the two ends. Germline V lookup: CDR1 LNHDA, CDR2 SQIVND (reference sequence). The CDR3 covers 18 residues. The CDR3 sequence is CASSISGGPSATNEKLFF. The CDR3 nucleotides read TGTGCCAGTAGTATAAGCGGGGGTCCCTCTGCAACTAATGAAAAACTGTTTTTT.

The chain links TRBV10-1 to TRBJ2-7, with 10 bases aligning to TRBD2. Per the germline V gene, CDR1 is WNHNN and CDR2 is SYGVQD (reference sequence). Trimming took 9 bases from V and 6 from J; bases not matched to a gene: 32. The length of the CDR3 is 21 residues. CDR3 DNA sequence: TGCGCCAGGTCCCTCAAATATAATAGGACAGACCGTAGCGGGGGGCACCCCGAGCAGTACTTC. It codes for CARSLKYNRTDRSGGHPEQYF.

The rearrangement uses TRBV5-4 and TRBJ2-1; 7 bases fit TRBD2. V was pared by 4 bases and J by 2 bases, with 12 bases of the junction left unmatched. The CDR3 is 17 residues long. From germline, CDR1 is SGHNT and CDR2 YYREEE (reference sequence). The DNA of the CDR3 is TGTGCCAGCAGCCGGGAAAAGACTAGCCTTGCCTACAATGAGCAGTTCTTC. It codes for CASSREKTSLAYNEQFF. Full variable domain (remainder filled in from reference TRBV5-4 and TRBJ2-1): ETGVTQSPTHLIKTRGQQVTLRCSSQSGHNTVSWYQQALGQGPQFIFQYYREEENGRGNFPPRFSGLQFPNYSSELNVNALELDDSALYLCASSREKTSLAYNEQFFGPGTRLTVL.

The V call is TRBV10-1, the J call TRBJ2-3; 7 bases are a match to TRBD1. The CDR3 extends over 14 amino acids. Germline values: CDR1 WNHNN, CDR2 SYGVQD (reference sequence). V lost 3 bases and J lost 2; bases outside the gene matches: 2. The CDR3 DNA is TGCGCCAGCAGTGAACAGGGGTTCACAGATACGCAGTATTTT. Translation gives CASSEQGFTDTQYF.